Below, 24 T cell receptor beta chains from the same sample are listed, as sequenced in a study of blood T cell repertoires in COVID-19. The table came from immunoSEQ multiplex PCR; TCRdb's copy has only in-frame clones and leaves some out. In the table there are tens of thousands of clones, just under 80% of which are singletons. Specimen: peripheral blood. The receptors originated from a man between 65 and 85 years old with COVID-19, enrolled during active disease.

DNA of the CDR3: TGTGCCAGCAGCCCCTTTTCCACAGATACGCAGTATTTT. Translating gives CASSPFSTDTQYF. V gene TRBV7-3 combines with J gene TRBJ2-3; unclear D gene. Germline V gene data show CDR1 as SGHTA and CDR2 as FQGTGA. This CDR3 is 13 amino acids long. V gave up 5 bases and J gave up 2 bases, with 8 bases separating them.

This chain uses TRBV10-2 with TRBJ2-2, with TRBD2 matching 12 bases. The CDR3 loop spans 14 amino acids. V dropped 10 bases and J dropped 6; count of bases not matched to a gene: 6. CDR1 and CDR2 from the germline V gene are WSHSY and SAAADI. This CDR3 is CATETSGSSGELFF. The CDR3 nucleotides are TGCGCCACCGAGACTAGCGGGAGCTCCGGGGAGCTGTTTTTT.

The gene calls are TRBV19 and TRBJ1-6; no definite D call. CDR1 is LNHDA and CDR2 is SQIVND in the germline V gene (reference sequence). The CDR3 extends over 15 amino acids. V shed 5 bases and J shed 6 bases, with 14 bases lying between them. In DNA form, the CDR3 reads TGTGCCAGTAGTCCCCGGGGAGGGCTTAATTCACCCCTCCACTTT. Amino acids: CASSPRGGLNSPLHF.

This clone was detected once. The chain recombines TRBV27 with TRBJ2-5; 13 bases agree with TRBD2. The CDR3 is made up of 17 amino acids. Germline trimming cut 4 bases from V and 2 bases from J; bases unmatched to any gene: 7. CDR1 is MNHEY and CDR2 is SMNVEV in the germline V gene (reference sequence). CDR3 sequence: CASSSVGTSGIQETQYF. In DNA, the CDR3 is TGTGCCAGCAGTTCCGTTGGGACTAGCGGGATTCAAGAGACCCAGTACTTC.

On this clone itself: Since the CDR3 does not end with the conserved phenylalanine or tryptophan, this likely comes from a read error. This rearrangement joins TRBV12-5 to TRBJ2-7; 10 positions match TRBD2. After removal of 0 bases from V and 2 bases from J, the junction contained 4 bases not matched to a gene. Germline V lookup: CDR1 LGHNT, CDR2 FRNRAP. The CDR3 sequence is 16 residues long. For the CDR3, the DNA is TGTGCTAGTGGTTTGGTACTGAGCGGGGGGGCCTACGAGCAGTACCTC. Its translation is CASGLVLSGGAYEQYL.

This rearrangement joins TRBV18 to TRBJ2-1, with unresolved D. The CDR3 contains 15 residues. With 0 bases removed from V and 3 bases from J, the gap between germline ends came to 9 bases. CDR1 is KGHSH, CDR2 LQKENI, per germline. This chain's CDR3 is CASSPPGRLYNEQFF. The DNA for the CDR3 is TGTGCCAGCTCACCACCGGGCAGGCTCTACAATGAGCAGTTCTTC.

The chain uses TRBV5-1 and TRBJ1-1, with D perhaps matching TRBD1 (5 bases). The ends were cut back, 0 bases at V and 4 bases at J, with 13 bases in the middle. The CDR3 has 15 residues. Germline-derived CDR1 and CDR2 are SGHRS and YFSETQ. The CDR3 here is CASSLAVGVGTEAFF. CDR3 DNA sequence: TGCGCCAGCAGCTTGGCGGTAGGGGTGGGCACTGAAGCTTTCTTT.

The genes are TRBV7-9 and TRBJ1-1; 10 nucleotides agree with TRBD1. The CDR3 has 15 residues. Germline V lookup: CDR1 SEHNR, CDR2 FQNEAQ (reference sequence). With V trimmed by 5 bases and J by 7 bases, 10 bases remained unmatched. The CDR3 here is CASSGSGTGEDEAFF. The DNA for the CDR3 is TGTGCCAGCAGCGGGTCCGGGACAGGGGAGGATGAAGCTTTCTTT.

This clone has more than one count but fewer than ten. The chain employs TRBV9 and TRBJ2-1, with TRBD2 matching over 14 bases. Germline CDR1 reads SGDLS; CDR2 reads YYNGEE. The CDR3 covers 17 residues. V lost 3 bases and J lost 7; bases outside the gene matches: 9. This chain's CDR3 is CASSETGTSGSGNEQFF. The CDR3 DNA sequence: TGTGCCAGCAGCGAAACCGGGACTAGCGGGAGTGGTAATGAGCAGTTCTTC.

The J gene is TRBJ2-2, the V gene TRBV4-2; 9 positions match TRBD2. The CDR3 contains 18 residues. Germline V gives CDR1 LGHNA, CDR2 YNFKEQ. V gave up 0 bases and J gave up 1 base; unmatched junction bases: 6. CDR3 DNA: TGTGCCAGCAGCCAAGATGCGGCTAGCGGGAAGAACACCGGGGAGCTGTTTTTT. Translated: CASSQDAASGKNTGELFF.

V usage is TRBV6-2 or TRBV6-3 and J usage is TRBJ2-7; tentatively, D is TRBD2 (6 bases). Trimming left V 2 bases short and J 9 bases short, with 17 bases between. Germline lookup yields CDR1 MNHEY and CDR2 SVGEGT. This CDR3 is built from 14 residues. The CDR3 is CASSYAFALGGQYF. DNA for the CDR3: TGTGCCAGCAGTTACGCCTTCGCTCTGGGAGGGCAGTACTTC.

This chain links TRBV10-3 with TRBJ1-1, with 7 bases fitting TRBD1. The CDR3 has 13 residues. V lost 0 bases and J lost 8; bases outside the gene matches: 3. Germline CDR1 is ENHRY and CDR2 is SYGVKD. The CDR3 nucleotides are TGTGCCATCAGTGAGTCAGACAGGGCGGAAGCTTTCTTT. It codes for CAISESDRAEAFF.

This clone occurred a few times. The rearrangement joins TRBV7-2 to TRBJ1-1, with 10 bases aligning to TRBD1. The germline CDR1 and CDR2 sequences are SGHTA and FQGNSA. CDR3 length: 13 amino acids. V gave up 3 bases and J gave up 10 bases; unmatched junction bases: 5. As DNA, the CDR3 is TGTGCCAGCAGCTTGGGACAGGGGCGAGGAGCTTTCTTT. Translation: CASSLGQGRGAFF.

The chain carries TRBV19 and TRBJ2-1; TRBD2 matches 12 bases. The trim removed 5 bases at V and 7 bases at J, leaving 12 bases unmatched. From germline, CDR1 is LNHDA and CDR2 SQIVND (reference sequence). This CDR3 is built from 17 residues. As DNA, the CDR3 is TGTGCCAGTAGTCTATCGCTAGCGGGAGGGCCCATAAATGAGCAGTTCTTC. Its protein product is CASSLSLAGGPINEQFF.

The chain joins TRBV4-1 to TRBJ1-1; TRBD1 agrees at 7 bases. From germline, CDR1 is MGHRA and CDR2 YSYEKL. CDR3 length equals 14 residues. V lost 6 bases, J lost 5 bases, and 9 bases stayed unmatched. DNA for the CDR3: TGCGCCAGCAGTCGCGGACAGGACAATACTGAAGCTTTCTTT. This codes for CASSRGQDNTEAFF.

The CDR3 DNA reads as TGTGCCAGCACCCGAGGCGGGGGTGCCGGGGAGCTGTTTTTT. Translated: CASTRGGGAGELFF. This sequence joins TRBV6-5 and TRBJ2-2, with TRBD2 matching 7 bases. J lost 6 bases, V lost 7 bases, and 8 bases had no gene match. The V gene's germline CDR1 is MNHEY and CDR2 SVGAGI. This CDR3 is 14 amino acids long.

This clone occurred many times. The same CDR3 also results from other DNA sequences found in this sample. The V gene is TRBV19, the J gene TRBJ2-7; 8 bases agree with TRBD2. CDR1 and CDR2 from the germline V gene are LNHDA and SQIVND (reference sequence). This CDR3 spans 13 amino acids. The V gene end was trimmed by 5 bases and the J gene end by 2 bases; junction bases not matched to a gene: 2. Here the CDR3 DNA reads TGTGCCAGTAGTGAGCGGGAGCCCTACGAGCAGTACTTC. Translated: CASSEREPYEQYF.

The chain is built from TRBV15 and TRBJ1-5, with TRBD1 identical over 8 bases. CDR1 is LNHNV and CDR2 is YYDKDF in the germline V gene (reference sequence). The CDR3 totals 15 residues. The V gene end was trimmed by 8 bases and the J gene end by 4 bases; junction bases not matched to a gene: 10. CDR3: CATSEIGDRNQPQHF. Written as DNA, the CDR3 is TGTGCCACCTCGGAGATAGGGGACAGGAATCAGCCCCAGCATTTT.

The chain uses TRBV18 and TRBJ2-7; possibly TRBD1 for D (7 bases). The germline V and J ends were trimmed by 3 bases and 3 bases, with 12 bases remaining between them. Germline CDR1 reads KGHSH; CDR2 reads LQKENI. The CDR3 length is 14 residues. This CDR3 is CASSPPGGNYEQYF. For the CDR3, the DNA is TGTGCCAGCTCACCCCCAGGGGGGAACTACGAGCAGTACTTC.

The chain links TRBV6-5 to TRBJ2-7; TRBD1 matches at 7 bases. Trimming took 7 bases from V and 3 from J; bases not matched to a gene: 3. This CDR3 contains 12 residues. Germline lookup yields CDR1 MNHEY and CDR2 SVGAGI. CDR3 amino acids: CASNNRGYEQYF. The CDR3 DNA sequence: TGTGCCAGCAATAACAGGGGCTACGAGCAGTACTTC.

The chain joins TRBV19 to TRBJ1-4; the D gene is possibly TRBD1 (5 bases). The CDR3 totals 13 residues. Trimming cost V 5 bases and J 4 bases, with 8 bases left between them. CDR1 is LNHDA and CDR2 is SQIVND in the germline V gene (reference sequence). The CDR3 nucleotides read TGTGCCAGTAGTGACAGCGTTAATGAAAAACTGTTTTTT. It translates to CASSDSVNEKLFF.

V usage is TRBV29-1 and J usage is TRBJ1-3, with D hard to call. The CDR3 length is 12 residues. Germline CDR1 is SQVTM and CDR2 is ANQGSEA. V lost 4 bases and J lost 4, with 8 bases in between. CDR3: CSVGGPGNTIYF. As DNA, the CDR3 is TGCAGCGTTGGAGGGCCCGGAAACACCATATATTTT.

This clone was seen a handful of times. This chain connects TRBV13 to TRBJ2-3; perhaps TRBD1 as D (7 bases). The V gene lost 1 base and the J gene lost 4 bases, with 24 bases spanning the gap. The CDR3 contains 19 residues. The germline CDR1 and CDR2 sequences are PRHDT and FYEKMQ (reference sequence). The CDR3 spells CASSLVAGQLGSGADTQYF. DNA for the CDR3: TGTGCCAGCAGCTTAGTCGCGGGACAGTTGGGTTCGGGGGCAGATACGCAGTATTTT.

The V and J genes are TRBV7-9 and TRBJ1-2, with 9 bases lining up with TRBD1. The V gene end was trimmed by 2 bases and the J gene end by 6 bases; junction bases not matched to a gene: 4. The CDR3 runs to 14 residues. The V gene's germline CDR1 is SEHNR and CDR2 FQNEAQ (reference sequence). DNA of the CDR3: TGTGCCAGCAGCTTAACAGGGGGCGCGAATGGCTACACCTTC. Its protein product is CASSLTGGANGYTF.